Listed below are T cell receptor beta chains from one sample, sequenced in a study of blood T cell repertoires in COVID-19. The repertoire was sequenced with immunoSEQ multiplex PCR; TCRdb's copy has only in-frame clones and lacks some. Of under 300,000 clones listed, 85% to 90% were seen once; the top ten hold roughly 2.3%. The sample comprised PBMCs or T cells enriched from blood (not recorded which). These receptors were collected from a young woman who had recovered from COVID-19. Each CDR3 is given with its conserved first and last residue. A D gene is named only where the DNA matches it firmly. Only part of the rows carry a size: once, few, many, or a class if the clone is expanded.

>NA|NA|TRBV3-1/TRBV3-2|TRBJ1-5
TGTGCCAGCAGCTTGATTGGCAGCGATCAGCCCCAGCATTTT
CASSLIGSDQPQHF
>NA|few|TRBV5-5|TRBJ1-2
TGTGCCAGCAGCTTGGGTCTGACAGTTAACTATGGCTACACCTTC
CASSLGLTVNYGYTF
>TRBD1|NA|TRBV27|TRBJ1-2
TGTGCCAGCAGCCCCGGGACAGTCGTTGCTAACTATGGCTACACCTTC
CASSPGTVVANYGYTF
>TRBD1|NA|TRBV14|TRBJ2-7
TGTGCCAGCAGAAGGACAGGGTATTCCTACGAGCAGTACTTC
CASRRTGYSYEQYF
>NA|once|TRBV27|TRBJ1-1
TGTGCCAGCAGTTTACTAGGAGGGCATGAAGCTTTCTTT
CASSLLGGHEAFF
>NA|NA|TRBV25-1|TRBJ1-4
TGTGCCAGCAGTGCCCCCGGGGGGGCAACTAATGAAAAACTGTTTTTT
CASSAPGGATNEKLFF
>NA|NA|TRBV5-1|TRBJ1-3
TGCGCCAGCAGCTTGGACGGCTCTGGAAACACCATATATTTT
CASSLDGSGNTIYF
>TRBD1|NA|TRBV2|TRBJ1-2
TGTGCCAGCAGTGGTATAGGACAGGGTGGCTACACCTTC
CASSGIGQGGYTF
>TRBD2|NA|TRBV9|TRBJ2-3
TGTGCCAGCAGCCCGGGACTAGTGAGCCCAGATACGCAGTATTTT
CASSPGLVSPDTQYF
>TRBD1|NA|TRBV5-8|TRBJ2-5
TGTGCCAGCAGCCCTCGGGGCGACAGGGGAAGCGAGACCCAGTACTTC
CASSPRGDRGSETQYF
>NA|NA|TRBV12-5|TRBJ1-1
TGTGCTAGTGGTTTGGTACCGTGGGCTGGCGACACTGAAGCTTTCTTT
CASGLVPWAGDTEAFF